These 18 T cell receptor beta chains originate from one sample sequenced in a study of blood T cell repertoires in COVID-19. The method was immunoSEQ multiplex PCR; TCRdb's version includes in-frame clones alone and lacks a portion of them. The repertoire holds more than 300,000 clones, 87% seen once, with around 6% in the top ten. Sequencing input: peripheral blood. The receptors derive from a woman aged 50 to 60 with COVID-19, enrolled during active disease.

This sequence joins TRBV2 and TRBJ1-2; 8 bases align to TRBD1. CDR3 size: 16 residues. V trimming: 1 base; J trimming: 7 bases; junction bases outside the gene matches: 11. Germline CDR1 and CDR2: SNHLY and FYNNEI. The CDR3 nucleotides read TGTGCCAGCAGTGAAGATCGACAGGGGATGGTTCGTGGCTACACCTTC. It codes for CASSEDRQGMVRGYTF.

The V and J genes are TRBV7-8 and TRBJ2-1; D possibly corresponds to TRBD1 (5 bases). Looked up from germline, CDR1 is SGHVS and CDR2 is FQNEAQ. There are 14 residues in the CDR3. V lost 3 bases to trimming and J lost 7 bases, with 13 bases between them. The CDR3 region has the DNA TGTGCCAGCAGCTTCCCCGGACATGGAAATGAGCAGTTCTTC. Protein: CASSFPGHGNEQFF.

This clone was seen a single time. Additional DNA sequences in this sample encode the identical CDR3. The chain recombines TRBV5-1 with TRBJ2-5; no clear D gene. CDR3 size: 12 residues. Trimming took 4 bases from V and 5 from J, leaving 9 bases between them. Germline CDR1 and CDR2: SGHRS and YFSETQ. In DNA, the CDR3 is TGCGCCAGCAGCCTAGTTTTGGAGACCCAGTACTTC. Protein sequence: CASSLVLETQYF.

This clone was observed once. The chain has TRBV2 and TRBJ2-1, with D unresolved. Germline V lookup: CDR1 SNHLY, CDR2 FYNNEI. The CDR3 extends over 13 amino acids. The V and J ends lost 7 bases and 5 bases respectively, with 12 bases between them. CDR3 sequence: CASTRSLHNEQFF. The DNA of the CDR3 is TGTGCCAGCACCAGAAGTCTCCACAATGAGCAGTTCTTC. The variable domain in full, completed from reference TRBV2 and TRBJ2-1, reads EPEVTQTPSHQVTQMGQEVILRCVPISNHLYFYWYRQILGQKVEFLVSFYNNEISEKSEIFDDQFSVERPDGSNFTLKIRSTKLEDSAMYFCASTRSLHNEQFFGPGTRLTVL.

The rearrangement uses TRBV10-1 and TRBJ1-6, with TRBD1 as a possible D gene (5 bases). CDR3 length: 14 amino acids. V was shortened by 3 bases and J by 10 bases, with 13 bases between the two germline ends. Per germline, CDR1 WNHNN and CDR2 SYGVQD (reference sequence). The CDR3 protein is CASSEDTGGSPLHF. In nucleotides, the CDR3 is TGCGCCAGCAGTGAAGACACCGGGGGATCACCCCTCCACTTT.

The chain combines TRBV12-1 with TRBJ2-7; the DNA was not compared with TRBD2, the D call given in the table. TRBV12-1 is a documented pseudogene. The CDR3 sequence is 16 residues long. The CDR3 nucleotides read TGTGCCAGCAGCTTTCCCCTGGGAGGGCCGGCCTACGAGCAGTACTTC. Translated: CASSFPLGGPAYEQYF.

V gene TRBV28 combines with J gene TRBJ1-4, with D tentatively TRBD1 (5 bases). V gave up 8 bases and J gave up 5 bases, with 12 bases separating them. Germline assignment: CDR1 MDHEN and CDR2 SYDVKM. The CDR3 is made up of 13 amino acids. In nucleotides, the CDR3 is TGTGCCAGCCGCGGGGGGGTCAATGAAAAACTGTTTTTT. It yields the protein CASRGGVNEKLFF.

V and J are TRBV13 and TRBJ2-1, with TRBD1 matching over 12 bases. V was clipped by 6 bases and J by 4 bases; unmatched bases: 19. The CDR3 extends over 20 amino acids. Germline assignment: CDR1 PRHDT and CDR2 FYEKMQ (reference sequence). For the CDR3, the DNA is TGTGCCAGCAGGCACAGCCCCGGGACAGGGGGCGCCTACGGTTACAATGAGCAGTTCTTC. Amino acid sequence: CASRHSPGTGGAYGYNEQFF.

The genes are TRBV10-3 and TRBJ2-5, with 8 bases that match TRBD1. Unmatched junction bases numbered 2, after V lost 3 bases and J lost 5 bases. This CDR3 is 13 amino acids long. Germline V gives CDR1 ENHRY, CDR2 SYGVKD. CDR3 nucleotides: TGTGCCATCAGTGACAGGGGGCTCGAGACCCAGTACTTC. Its protein is CAISDRGLETQYF.

The V gene is TRBV28, the J gene TRBJ1-5; D perhaps matches TRBD1 (5 bases). V shed 4 bases and J shed 7 bases, with 8 bases lying between them. This CDR3 is built from 12 residues. CDR1 MDHEN and CDR2 SYDVKM come from the germline V gene. CDR3 region: CASSYRNQPQHF. DNA of the CDR3: TGTGCCAGCAGTTACAGGAACCAGCCCCAGCATTTT.

The V gene is TRBV3-1 (or the pseudogene TRBV3-2), the J gene TRBJ2-3; D uncertain. Germline-derived CDR1 and CDR2 are LGHDT and YNNKEL (reference sequence). The CDR3 loop spans 16 amino acids. The V end was cut by 0 bases, the J end by 1 base, with 11 bases between. The CDR3 sequence is CASSQEKTLGTDTQYF. The CDR3 DNA is TGTGCCAGCAGCCAAGAGAAGACTCTTGGCACAGATACGCAGTATTTT.

The CDR3 DNA is TGTGCCAGCAGACCCGGGGGGGGCGAGGAGACCCAGTACTTC. Its translation: CASRPGGGEETQYF. The chain joins TRBV6-6 to TRBJ2-5, with 8 positions matching TRBD2. The CDR3 length is 14 residues. V was pared by 6 bases and J by 5 bases, with 8 bases of the junction left unmatched. Germline-derived CDR1 and CDR2 are MNHNY and SVGAGI (reference sequence).

This clone was counted once. The V gene is TRBV5-4, the J gene TRBJ2-1; the D gene is possibly TRBD2 (6 bases). This CDR3 is built from 15 residues. Germline V gene sequence: CDR1 SGHNT, CDR2 YYREEE (reference sequence). Trimming took 0 bases from V and 4 from J, leaving 11 bases between them. The CDR3 protein is CASSLGSGGYNEQFF. The DNA for the CDR3 is TGTGCCAGCAGCTTGGGTAGCGGAGGATACAATGAGCAGTTCTTC.

The gene calls are TRBV19 and TRBJ1-1; D not certain. V was trimmed by 1 base and J by 1 base, leaving 4 bases between them. The germline gives CDR1 LNHDA, CDR2 SQIVND (reference sequence). The CDR3 covers 13 residues. CDR3 in amino acids: CASSIAWNTEAFF. The CDR3 region has the DNA TGTGCCAGTAGTATAGCGTGGAACACTGAAGCTTTCTTT.

This sequence joins TRBV30 and TRBJ2-2; 8 bases fit TRBD1. Germline CDR1 and CDR2: GTSNPN and SVGIG (reference sequence). This CDR3 has 13 residues. With V trimmed by 1 base and J by 6 bases, 1 base remained unmatched. Here the CDR3 DNA reads TGTGCCTGGAGTGCAGGGGGCCCCGGGGAGCTGTTTTTT. This codes for CAWSAGGPGELFF.

The rearrangement joins TRBV5-4 to TRBJ2-3; the match to TRBD2 covers 12 bases. V lost 0 bases to trimming and J lost 3 bases; unmatched junction nucleotides: 5. In germline, CDR1 is SGHNT, CDR2 YYREEE (reference sequence). This CDR3 is built from 17 residues. The CDR3 protein is CASSLVLAGGMTDTQYF. The DNA of the CDR3 is TGTGCCAGCAGCTTGGTTCTAGCGGGAGGGATGACAGATACGCAGTATTTT.

This sequence joins TRBV7-2 and TRBJ2-3; D call uncertain. This CDR3 has 16 amino acids. The germline V gene has CDR1 SGHTA and CDR2 FQGNSA. V lost 1 base and J 0 bases, leaving 11 bases between the germline ends. CDR3 nucleotides: TGTGCCAGCAGCTTAGATCCGGAGCCTAGCACAGATACGCAGTATTTT. Its translation: CASSLDPEPSTDTQYF.

This clone was observed a handful of times. The chain has TRBV2 and TRBJ2-7; perhaps TRBD2 as D (6 bases). Trimming took 7 bases from V and 7 from J, leaving 17 bases between them. The CDR3 loop spans 13 amino acids. The germline gives CDR1 SNHLY, CDR2 FYNNEI. CDR3 bases: TGTGCCAGCAAAGGGCGGGGCCGGGGGGAGCAGTACTTC. It specifies CASKGRGRGEQYF. The variable domain in full, completed from reference TRBV2 and TRBJ2-7, reads EPEVTQTPSHQVTQMGQEVILRCVPISNHLYFYWYRQILGQKVEFLVSFYNNEISEKSEIFDDQFSVERPDGSNFTLKIRSTKLEDSAMYFCASKGRGRGEQYFGPGTRLTVT.